This T cell receptor beta chain stems from a study of radiotherapy plus CTLA-4 blockade in lung cancer. Study overall: Among patients, about 17% showed objective responses, and 30% to 40% had disease control. Study-wide points: Blood saw expansion of tumor-derived TCR clones after radiotherapy plus ipilimumab. Interferon-beta and early blood T cell clone dynamics reportedly predicted response best.

This clone was recorded once. Its antigen is unknown. The V and J ends lost 3 bases and 1 base respectively, with 6 bases between them. The CDR3 covers 13 residues. Per germline, CDR1 SSHAT and CDR2 FNYEAQ (reference sequence). TCRdb keeps only in-frame clones here, not all; method: immunoSEQ multiplex PCR. The data show some 34,000 clones, about two thirds seen once. The study gave focal radiation plus ipilimumab CTLA-4 blockade to patients with chemo-refractory metastatic non-small-cell lung cancer. Sequenced here: peripheral blood, sampled from a patient treated with radiotherapy plus ipilimumab. The sequence came from a human donor with non-small cell lung cancer who had stable disease on radiotherapy plus ipilimumab. The chain uses TRBV7-7 and TRBJ1-1; tentatively, D is TRBD1 (6 bases). CDR3 loop: CASSLTGNTEAFF. The CDR3 region has the DNA TGTGCCAGCAGCTTGACAGGGAACACTGAAGCTTTCTTT.